This T cell receptor beta chain was sequenced for a study of CD4+ T cells in melanoma. V was clipped by 6 bases and J by 3 bases, with 12 bases between them. Germline V gives CDR1 MNHNY, CDR2 SVGAGI (reference sequence). The CDR3 sequence is 14 residues long. Using immunoSEQ multiplex PCR, the repertoire was profiled, and TCRdb retains in-frame clones only, with some absent. The top ten hold about 13% of the sample, which has 10,000 or so clones, around 64% seen once. Sequencing was done on a sample of cells from a culture (not recorded whether cultured in vitro). The TCR comes from a human donor with melanoma. The chain combines TRBV6-6 with TRBJ1-5; TRBD1 is a possible D gene (6 bases). The chain's CDR3 is CASRQGQNNQPQHF. The CDR3 DNA reads as TGTGCCAGCAGACAAGGACAGAACAATCAGCCCCAGCATTTT.